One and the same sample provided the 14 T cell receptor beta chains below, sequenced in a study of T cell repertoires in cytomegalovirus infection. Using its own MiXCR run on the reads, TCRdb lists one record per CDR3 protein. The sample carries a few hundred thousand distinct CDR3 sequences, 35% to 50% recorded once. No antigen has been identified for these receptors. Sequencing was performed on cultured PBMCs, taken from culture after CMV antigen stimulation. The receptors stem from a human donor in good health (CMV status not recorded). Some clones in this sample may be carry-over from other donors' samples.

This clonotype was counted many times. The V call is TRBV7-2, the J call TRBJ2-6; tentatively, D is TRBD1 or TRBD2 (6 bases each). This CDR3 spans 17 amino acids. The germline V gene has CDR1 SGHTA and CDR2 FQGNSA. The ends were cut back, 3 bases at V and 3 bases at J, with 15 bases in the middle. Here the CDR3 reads CASSFPHRGLGANVLTF. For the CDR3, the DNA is TGTGCCAGCAGCTTTCCCCACCGGGGGCTTGGGGCCAACGTCCTGACTTTC. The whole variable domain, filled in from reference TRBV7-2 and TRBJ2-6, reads GAGVSQSPSNKVTEKGKDVELRCDPISGHTALYWYRQSLGQGLEFLIYFQGNSAPDKSGLPSDRFSAERTGGSVSTLTIQRTQQEDSAVYLCASSFPHRGLGANVLTFGAGSRLTVL.

The CDR3 sequence: CASSLQSEVRNEQFF. CDR3 DNA sequence: TGTGCCAGCAGCCTCCAGAGCGAGGTACGCAATGAGCAGTTCTTC. This chain connects TRBV3-1 to TRBJ2-1, with D uncertain. The CDR3 is 15 residues long. The germline V and J ends were trimmed by 4 bases and 6 bases, with 16 bases remaining between them. CDR1 and CDR2 (germline): LGHDT, YNNKEL (reference sequence).

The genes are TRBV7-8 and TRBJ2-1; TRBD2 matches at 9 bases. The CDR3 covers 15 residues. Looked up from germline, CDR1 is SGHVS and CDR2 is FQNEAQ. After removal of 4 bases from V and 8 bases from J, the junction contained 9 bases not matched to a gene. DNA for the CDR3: TGTGCCAGCAGCTCGGGGCGGGGGGGCCGTGATGAGCAGTTCTTC. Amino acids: CASSSGRGGRDEQFF.

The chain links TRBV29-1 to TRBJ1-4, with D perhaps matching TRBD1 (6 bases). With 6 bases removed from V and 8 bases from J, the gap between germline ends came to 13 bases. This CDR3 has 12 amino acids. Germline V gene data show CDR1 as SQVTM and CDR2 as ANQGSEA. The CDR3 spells CSVQGSWEKLFF. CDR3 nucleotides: TGCAGCGTCCAGGGGAGCTGGGAAAAACTGTTTTTT.

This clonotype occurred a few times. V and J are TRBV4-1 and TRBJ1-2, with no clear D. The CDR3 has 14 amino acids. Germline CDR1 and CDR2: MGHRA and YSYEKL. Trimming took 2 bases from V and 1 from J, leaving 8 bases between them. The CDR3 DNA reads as TGCGCCAGCAGCCAACGTGGGGATAACTATGGCTACACCTTC. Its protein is CASSQRGDNYGYTF.

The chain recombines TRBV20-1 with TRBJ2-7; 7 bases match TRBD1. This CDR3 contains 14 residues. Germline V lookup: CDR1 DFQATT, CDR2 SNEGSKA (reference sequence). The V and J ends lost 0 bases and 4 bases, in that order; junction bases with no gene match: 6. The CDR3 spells CSARDPRRGYEQYF. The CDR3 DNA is TGCAGTGCTAGAGATCCTCGCAGGGGGTACGAGCAGTACTTC.

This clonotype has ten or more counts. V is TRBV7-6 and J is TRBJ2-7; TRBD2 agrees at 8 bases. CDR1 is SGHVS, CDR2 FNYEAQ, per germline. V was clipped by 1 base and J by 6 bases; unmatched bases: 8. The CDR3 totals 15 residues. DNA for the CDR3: TGTGCCAGCAGCTTAGGGGAAGGACTAGCCTCCGAGCAGTACTTC. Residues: CASSLGEGLASEQYF. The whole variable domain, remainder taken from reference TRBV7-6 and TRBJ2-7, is GAGVSQSPRYKVTKRGQDVALRCDPISGHVSLYWYRQALGQGPEFLTYFNYEAQQDKSGLPNDRFSAERPEGSISTLTIQRTEQRDSAMYRCASSLGEGLASEQYFGPGTRLTVT.

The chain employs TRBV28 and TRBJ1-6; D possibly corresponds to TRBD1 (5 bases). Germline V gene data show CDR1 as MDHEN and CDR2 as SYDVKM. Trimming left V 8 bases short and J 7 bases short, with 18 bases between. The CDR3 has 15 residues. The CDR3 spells CASHTQGVLNSPLHF. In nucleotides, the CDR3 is TGTGCCAGCCATACCCAGGGTGTATTGAATTCACCCCTCCACTTT.

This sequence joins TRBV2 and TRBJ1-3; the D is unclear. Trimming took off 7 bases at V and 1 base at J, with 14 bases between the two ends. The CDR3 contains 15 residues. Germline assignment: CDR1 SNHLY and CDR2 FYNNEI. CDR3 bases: TGTGCCAGCACCCCCCTAACGGGGTCTGGAAACACCATATATTTT. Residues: CASTPLTGSGNTIYF.

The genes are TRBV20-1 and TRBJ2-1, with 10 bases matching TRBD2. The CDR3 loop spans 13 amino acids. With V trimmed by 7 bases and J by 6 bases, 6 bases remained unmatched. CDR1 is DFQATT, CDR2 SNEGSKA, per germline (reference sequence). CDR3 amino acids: CSVPSGGVNEQFF. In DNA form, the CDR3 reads TGCAGTGTCCCTAGCGGGGGTGTCAATGAGCAGTTCTTC.

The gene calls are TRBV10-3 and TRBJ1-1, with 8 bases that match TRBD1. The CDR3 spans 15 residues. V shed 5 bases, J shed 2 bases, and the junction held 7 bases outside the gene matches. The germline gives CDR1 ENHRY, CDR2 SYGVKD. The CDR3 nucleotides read TGTGCCATCAGTTCAAGGACAGGGATTAACACTGAAGCTTTCTTT. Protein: CAISSRTGINTEAFF.

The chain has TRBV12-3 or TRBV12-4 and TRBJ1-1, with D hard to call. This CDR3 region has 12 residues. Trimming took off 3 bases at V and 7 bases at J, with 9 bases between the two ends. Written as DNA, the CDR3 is TGTGCCAGCAGTTTCGGGGTACGTGAAGCTTTCTTT. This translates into CASSFGVREAFF.

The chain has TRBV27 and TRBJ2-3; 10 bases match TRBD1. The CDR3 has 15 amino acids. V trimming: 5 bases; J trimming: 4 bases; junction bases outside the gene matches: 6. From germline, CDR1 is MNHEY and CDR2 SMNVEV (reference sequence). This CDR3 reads CASSGSGTGADTQYF. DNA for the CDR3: TGTGCCAGCAGTGGCTCCGGGACAGGGGCAGATACGCAGTATTTT.

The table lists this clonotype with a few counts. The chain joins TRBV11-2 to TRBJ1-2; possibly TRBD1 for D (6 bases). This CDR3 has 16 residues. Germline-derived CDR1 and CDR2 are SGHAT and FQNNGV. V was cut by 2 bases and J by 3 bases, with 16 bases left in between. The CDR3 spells CASSLTKGVGDYGYTF. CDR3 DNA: TGTGCCAGCAGCTTAACCAAGGGGGTGGGCGACTATGGCTACACCTTC.